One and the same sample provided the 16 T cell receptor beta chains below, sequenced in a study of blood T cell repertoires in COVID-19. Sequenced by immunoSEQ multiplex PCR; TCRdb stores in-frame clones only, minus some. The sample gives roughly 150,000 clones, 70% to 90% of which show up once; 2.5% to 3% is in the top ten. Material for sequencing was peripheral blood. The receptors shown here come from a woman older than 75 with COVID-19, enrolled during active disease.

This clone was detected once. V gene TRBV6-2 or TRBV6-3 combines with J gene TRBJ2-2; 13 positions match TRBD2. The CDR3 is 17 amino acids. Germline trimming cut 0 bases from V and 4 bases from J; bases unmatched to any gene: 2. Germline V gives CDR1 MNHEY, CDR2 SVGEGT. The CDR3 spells CASSYSGLAGFTGELFF. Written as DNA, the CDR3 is TGTGCCAGCAGTTACTCGGGACTAGCGGGGTTCACCGGGGAGCTGTTTTTT.

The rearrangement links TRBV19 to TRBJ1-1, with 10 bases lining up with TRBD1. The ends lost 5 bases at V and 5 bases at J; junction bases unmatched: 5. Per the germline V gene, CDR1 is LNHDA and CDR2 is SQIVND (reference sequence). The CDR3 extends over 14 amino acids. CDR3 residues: CASSLRTGGTEAFF. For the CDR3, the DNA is TGTGCCAGTAGTCTCCGGACAGGGGGAACTGAAGCTTTCTTT.

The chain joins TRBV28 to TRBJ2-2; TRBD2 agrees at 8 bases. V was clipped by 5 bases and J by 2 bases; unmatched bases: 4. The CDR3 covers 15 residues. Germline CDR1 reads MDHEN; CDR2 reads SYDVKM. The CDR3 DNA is TGTGCCAGCAGTCGCGGGGGGCCTAACACCGGGGAGCTGTTTTTT. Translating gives CASSRGGPNTGELFF.

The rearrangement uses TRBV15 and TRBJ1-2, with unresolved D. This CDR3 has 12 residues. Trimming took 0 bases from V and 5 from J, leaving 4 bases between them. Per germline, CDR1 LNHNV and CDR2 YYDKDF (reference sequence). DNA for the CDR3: TGTGCCACCAGCAGAGATCAGTATGGCTACACCTTC. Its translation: CATSRDQYGYTF.

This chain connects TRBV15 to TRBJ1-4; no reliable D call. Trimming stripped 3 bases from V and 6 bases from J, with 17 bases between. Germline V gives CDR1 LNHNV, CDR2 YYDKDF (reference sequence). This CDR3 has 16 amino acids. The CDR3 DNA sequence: TGTGCCACCAGCAGCCTAGAGGGTCTGCCTGATGAAAAACTGTTTTTT. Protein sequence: CATSSLEGLPDEKLFF.

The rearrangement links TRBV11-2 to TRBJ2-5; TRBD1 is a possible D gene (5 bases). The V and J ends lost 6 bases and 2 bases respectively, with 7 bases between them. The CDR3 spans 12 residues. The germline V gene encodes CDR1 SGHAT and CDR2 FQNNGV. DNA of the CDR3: TGTGCCAGCAGTGACAGTCAAGAGACCCAGTACTTC. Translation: CASSDSQETQYF.

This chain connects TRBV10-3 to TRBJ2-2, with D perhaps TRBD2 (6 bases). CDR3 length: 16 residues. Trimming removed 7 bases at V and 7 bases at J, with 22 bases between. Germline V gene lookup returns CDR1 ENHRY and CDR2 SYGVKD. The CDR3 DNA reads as TGTGCCATCAAACCCGCCGGGCGGGGAACGGACGGGGAGCTGTTTTTT. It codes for CAIKPAGRGTDGELFF.

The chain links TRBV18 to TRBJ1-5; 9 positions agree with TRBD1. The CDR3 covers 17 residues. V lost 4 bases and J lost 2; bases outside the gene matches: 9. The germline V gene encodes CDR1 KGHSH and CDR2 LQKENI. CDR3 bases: TGTGCCAGCTCACTGCGAACAGGGGGCGGGGGCAATCAGCCCCAGCATTTT. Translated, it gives CASSLRTGGGGNQPQHF.

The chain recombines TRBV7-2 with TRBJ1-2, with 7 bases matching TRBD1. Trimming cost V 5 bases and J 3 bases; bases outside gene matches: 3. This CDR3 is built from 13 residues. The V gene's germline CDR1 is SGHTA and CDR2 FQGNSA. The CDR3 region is CASSQTGDYGYTF. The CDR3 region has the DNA TGTGCCAGCAGCCAAACAGGGGACTATGGCTACACCTTC.

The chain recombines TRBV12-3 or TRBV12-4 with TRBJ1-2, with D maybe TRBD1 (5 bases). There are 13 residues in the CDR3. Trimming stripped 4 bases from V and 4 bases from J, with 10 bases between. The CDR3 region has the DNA TGTGCCAGCAGTTCCAGGGTGGCCTATGGCTACACCTTC. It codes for CASSSRVAYGYTF.

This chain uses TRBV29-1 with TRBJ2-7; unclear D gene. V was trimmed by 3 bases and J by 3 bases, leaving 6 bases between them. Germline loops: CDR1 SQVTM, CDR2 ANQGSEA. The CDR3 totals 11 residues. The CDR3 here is CSVDYNYEQYF. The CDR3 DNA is TGCAGCGTTGACTATAACTACGAGCAGTACTTC.

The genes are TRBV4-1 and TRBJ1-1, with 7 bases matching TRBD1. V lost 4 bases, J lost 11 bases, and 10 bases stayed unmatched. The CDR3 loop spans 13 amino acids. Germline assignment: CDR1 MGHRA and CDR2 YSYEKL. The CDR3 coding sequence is TGCGCCAGCAGCCGCCCACCGGGAGGGGGCGCTTTCTTT. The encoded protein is CASSRPPGGGAFF.

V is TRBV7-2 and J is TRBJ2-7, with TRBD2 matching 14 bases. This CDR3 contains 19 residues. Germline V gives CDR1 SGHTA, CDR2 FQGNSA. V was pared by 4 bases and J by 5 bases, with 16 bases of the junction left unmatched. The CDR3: CASSSGTSGRGSWLNEQYF. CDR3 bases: TGTGCCAGCAGCTCGGGGACTAGCGGGAGAGGTTCTTGGCTCAACGAGCAGTACTTC.

The DNA of the CDR3 is TGTGCCAGCTCACCAAGAAGCTACACAGATACGCAGTATTTT. The encoded protein is CASSPRSYTDTQYF. The V and J genes are TRBV18 and TRBJ2-3; no reliable D call. CDR1 and CDR2 (germline): KGHSH, LQKENI. Trimming removed 2 bases at V and 2 bases at J, with 8 bases between. The CDR3 consists of 14 residues.

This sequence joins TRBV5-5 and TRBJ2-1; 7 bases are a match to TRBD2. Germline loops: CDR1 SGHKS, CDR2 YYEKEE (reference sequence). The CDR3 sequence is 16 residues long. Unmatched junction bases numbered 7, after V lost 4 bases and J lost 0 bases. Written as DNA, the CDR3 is TGTGCCAGCAGCCCAACTAGCGCCCGCTCCTACAATGAGCAGTTCTTC. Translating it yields CASSPTSARSYNEQFF.

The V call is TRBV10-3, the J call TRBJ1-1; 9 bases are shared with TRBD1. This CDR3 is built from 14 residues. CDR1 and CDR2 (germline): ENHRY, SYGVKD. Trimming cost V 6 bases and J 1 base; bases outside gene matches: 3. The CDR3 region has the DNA TGTGCCATCAGGGGGACAGGGACGAACACTGAAGCTTTCTTT. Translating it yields CAIRGTGTNTEAFF.